This T cell receptor beta chain was retrieved from a study of T-cell memory formation after mild COVID-19. Germline V gene data show CDR1 as DFQATT and CDR2 as SNEGSKA (reference sequence). V shed 0 bases and J shed 0 bases, with 12 bases lying between them. The CDR3 covers 16 residues. TCRdb used MiXCR to reprocess the 5' RACE reads, holding one entry per CDR3 protein. In the table there are roughly 68,000 distinct CDR3 sequences, about a sixth of which are singletons. In its sample, this clonotype was seen a few times. This chain connects TRBV20-1 to TRBJ2-1; D is ambiguous. The sequencing sample was made of PBMCs or a T cell subset sorted from them (not recorded which). This receptor was identified in an adult woman who had mild COVID-19 (a few samples of this study predate the infection). Cell type and time point are not known. CDR3 in amino acids: CSARDLTESSYNEQFF. The CDR3, as DNA: TGCAGTGCTAGAGATCTTACAGAGAGCTCCTACAATGAGCAGTTCTTC.